These 30 T cell receptor beta chains originate from one sample sequenced in a study of T cell responses to AZD1222 COVID-19 vaccine. Some clones are missing from TCRdb's copy, which holds only in-frame ones; the method was immunoSEQ multiplex PCR. This sample has around 130,000 clones, with about 93% found just once. The source was peripheral blood, collected 28 days after the second dose of the MenACWY control vaccine. The receptors were gathered from an adult who received the MenACWY meningococcal vaccine as a control.

The chain links TRBV9 to TRBJ2-1; 7 bases agree with TRBD2. Losses at the gene ends were 4 bases for V and 6 bases for J; bases not matched to a gene: 4. This CDR3 contains 13 residues. Germline V gene lookup returns CDR1 SGDLS and CDR2 YYNGEE. In DNA, the CDR3 is TGTGCCAGCAGCACGGGACTAAGCAATGAGCAGTTCTTC. Protein sequence: CASSTGLSNEQFF.

This chain links TRBV6-5 with TRBJ1-1; 8 bases match TRBD1. CDR3 size: 15 residues. V lost 0 bases to trimming and J lost 4 bases; unmatched junction nucleotides: 4. Looked up from germline, CDR1 is MNHEY and CDR2 is SVGAGI. The CDR3 sequence is CASSYSSRGPTEAFF. CDR3 sequence (DNA): TGTGCCAGCAGTTACTCGTCCAGGGGGCCCACTGAAGCTTTCTTT.

The CDR3 nucleotides are TGTGCCAGCAGCGTAGCAGGGAACAATGAGCAGTTCTTC. Translating gives CASSVAGNNEQFF. This chain joins TRBV9 and TRBJ2-1; possibly TRBD1 for D (5 bases). The V gene lost 0 bases and the J gene lost 5 bases, with 6 bases spanning the gap. The length of the CDR3 is 13 residues. Per germline, CDR1 SGDLS and CDR2 YYNGEE.

CDR3 DNA sequence: TGCGCCAGCAGCTTGGGGCAGATTACTGAAGCTTTCTTT. The encoded protein is CASSLGQITEAFF. This chain connects TRBV5-1 to TRBJ1-1; D is unclear. V lost 0 bases to trimming and J lost 5 bases, with 8 bases between them. Germline CDR1 is SGHRS and CDR2 is YFSETQ. The CDR3 extends over 13 amino acids.

The chain combines TRBV5-4 with TRBJ2-7; D ambiguous. The CDR3 sequence is 14 residues long. Germline values: CDR1 SGHNT, CDR2 YYREEE (reference sequence). Trimming took 0 bases from V and 7 from J, leaving 14 bases between them. CDR3 DNA sequence: TGTGCCAGCAGCTTGGGACCGAGGATCAGAGAGCAGTACTTC. This codes for CASSLGPRIREQYF.

This sequence joins TRBV9 and TRBJ1-5, with 8 bases aligning to TRBD1. Germline assignment: CDR1 SGDLS and CDR2 YYNGEE. The CDR3 has 15 residues. The ends lost 4 bases at V and 4 bases at J; junction bases unmatched: 7. The CDR3 DNA reads as TGTGCCAGCAGCTCACAGGGGGTTCGGAATCAGCCCCAGCATTTT. Its protein product is CASSSQGVRNQPQHF.

The CDR3 here is CATQGTGQSGNTIYF. The DNA for the CDR3 is TGTGCCACACAGGGGACGGGGCAATCTGGAAACACCATATATTTT. The chain is built from TRBV4-2 and TRBJ1-3, with 7 bases identical to TRBD1. J was trimmed by 1 base and V by 10 bases; bases with no gene match: 10. CDR1 is LGHNA, CDR2 YNFKEQ, per germline. This CDR3 is 15 amino acids long.

The CDR3 DNA reads TGTGCCAGCAGTTACTCCGGGGGGGGCAAGAATGAGCAGTTCTTC. Protein: CASSYSGGGKNEQFF. V gene TRBV6-5 combines with J gene TRBJ2-1, with 8 bases that match TRBD2. The CDR3 runs to 15 residues. From germline, CDR1 is MNHEY and CDR2 SVGAGI. V shed 0 bases, J shed 7 bases, and the junction held 5 bases outside the gene matches.

This clone was seen a few times. The chain joins TRBV10-3 to TRBJ1-1, with a tentative D call TRBD1 (6 bases). In germline, CDR1 is ENHRY, CDR2 SYGVKD. V gave up 6 bases and J gave up 4 bases, with 21 bases separating them. CDR3 size: 16 residues. CDR3 DNA sequence: TGTGCCATCAGGGAGGGGCATAGGGGGGAAAGCACTGAAGCTTTCTTT. Residues: CAIREGHRGESTEAFF.

This chain links TRBV19 with TRBJ1-1; maybe TRBD1 (5 bases). Germline V lookup: CDR1 LNHDA, CDR2 SQIVND (reference sequence). This CDR3 contains 10 residues. V was shortened by 6 bases and J by 11 bases, with 10 bases between the two germline ends. DNA of the CDR3: TGTGCCAGTAGCCGGGGGATGGCTTTCTTT. Its protein product is CASSRGMAFF. Supplemented by reference TRBV19 and TRBJ1-1, the full variable domain reads DGGITQSPKYLFRKEGQNVTLSCEQNLNHDAMYWYRQDPGQGLRLIYYSQIVNDFQKGDIAEGYSVSREKKESFPLTVTSAQKNPTAFYLCASSRGMAFFGQGTRLTVV.

J is TRBJ2-3 and V is TRBV12-3 or TRBV12-4; D possibly corresponds to TRBD2 (5 bases). The ends were cut back, 2 bases at V and 11 bases at J, with 14 bases in the middle. The CDR3 totals 13 residues. Here the CDR3 DNA reads TGTGCCAGCAGTTTATGGTTGGGGAGAGAGCAGTATTTT. Its protein is CASSLWLGREQYF.

This clone was seen just once. The CDR3 spells CASSLASHLLNTGELFF. In DNA form, the CDR3 reads TGTGCCAGCAGCTTGGCCAGTCACCTACTGAACACCGGGGAGCTGTTTTTT. The chain is built from TRBV5-6 and TRBJ2-2; D uncertain. This CDR3 region has 17 residues. Germline CDR1 is SGHDT and CDR2 is YYEEEE. The V end was cut by 0 bases, the J end by 1 base, with 13 bases between.

The chain carries TRBV7-7 and TRBJ2-2; 8 positions match TRBD1. The CDR3 sequence is 15 residues long. The ends lost 1 base at V and 7 bases at J; junction bases unmatched: 5. Per the germline V gene, CDR1 is SSHAT and CDR2 is FNYEAQ (reference sequence). CDR3: CASSLGQGFVGELFF. For the CDR3, the DNA is TGTGCCAGCAGCTTAGGACAGGGGTTTGTCGGGGAGCTGTTTTTT.

The chain joins TRBV28 to TRBJ2-1, with 15 nucleotides matching TRBD2. The V gene end was trimmed by 3 bases and the J gene end by 4 bases; junction bases not matched to a gene: 13. CDR3 size: 20 residues. CDR1 and CDR2 (germline): MDHEN, SYDVKM. CDR3 protein: CASSFPRRGLAGGSYNEQFF. Here the CDR3 DNA reads TGTGCCAGCAGTTTCCCGAGGAGGGGACTAGCGGGAGGCTCATACAATGAGCAGTTCTTC.

This sequence joins TRBV6-4 and TRBJ1-6, with D possibly being TRBD1 (6 bases). This CDR3 is 14 amino acids long. Trimming removed 3 bases at V and 5 bases at J, with 8 bases between. Per germline, CDR1 MRHNA and CDR2 SNTAGT. The CDR3 protein is CASSEDSNNSPLHF. The CDR3 DNA reads as TGTGCCAGCAGTGAGGACAGTAATAATTCACCCCTCCACTTT.

The chain joins TRBV7-3 to TRBJ2-3; D gene unclear. The CDR3 is 14 amino acids. Germline V gives CDR1 SGHTA, CDR2 FQGTGA. V was shortened by 1 base and J by 6 bases, with 11 bases between the two germline ends. This CDR3 is CASSLKGSTDTQYF. The DNA of the CDR3 is TGTGCCAGCAGCTTAAAAGGGTCCACCGATACGCAGTATTTT.

This sequence joins TRBV2 and TRBJ1-2, with a possible D match to TRBD1 (5 bases). There are 14 residues in the CDR3. V dropped 6 bases and J dropped 1 base, with 12 bases sitting between them. CDR1 is SNHLY, CDR2 FYNNEI, per germline. Written as DNA, the CDR3 is TGTGCCAGCAGGCGGGACCGATATAACTATGGCTACACCTTC. The encoded protein is CASRRDRYNYGYTF.

CDR3 coding DNA: TGTGCCAGCAGCACCGGACTAGCGGTCTCCTACAATGAGCAGTTCTTC. As protein: CASSTGLAVSYNEQFF. The rearrangement links TRBV2 to TRBJ2-1; TRBD2 matches 10 bases. The CDR3 runs 16 residues. Germline CDR1 and CDR2: SNHLY and FYNNEI. Germline trimming cut 6 bases from V and 0 bases from J; bases unmatched to any gene: 5.

The V call is TRBV4-3, the J call TRBJ2-1; a possible D gene is TRBD2 (5 bases). The CDR3 runs to 15 residues. Germline CDR1 LGHNA, CDR2 YSLEER. Trimming stripped 1 base from V and 4 bases from J, with 11 bases between. CDR3 residues: CASSQGIGEYNEQFF. The CDR3 coding sequence is TGCGCCAGCAGCCAAGGGATCGGGGAATACAATGAGCAGTTCTTC.

This clone has a handful of counts. This chain uses TRBV7-8 with TRBJ1-1, with D uncertain. The CDR3 has 14 amino acids. V was cut by 5 bases and J by 2 bases, with 12 bases left in between. Germline-derived CDR1 and CDR2 are SGHVS and FQNEAQ. The CDR3 DNA reads TGTGCCAGCAGCCCCCAGCGGGGAAACACTGAAGCTTTCTTT. It yields the protein CASSPQRGNTEAFF.

The chain links TRBV3-1 (or the pseudogene TRBV3-2) to TRBJ1-1; tentative D call: TRBD1 (6 bases). Trimming stripped 7 bases from V and 0 bases from J, with 15 bases between. Germline V CDR1 and CDR2: LGHDT, YNNKEL (reference sequence). The CDR3 has 15 residues. The CDR3 DNA follows: TGTGCCAGCACCCCGACAGGTTACATGAACACTGAAGCTTTCTTT. This translates into CASTPTGYMNTEAFF.

The J gene is TRBJ1-2, the V gene TRBV6-1; no clear D. This CDR3 has 15 residues. The germline V and J ends were trimmed by 2 bases and 2 bases, with 12 bases remaining between them. Per the germline V gene, CDR1 is MNHNS and CDR2 is SASEGT. The CDR3 bases are TGTGCCAGCAGTGAACCGTTTAAAGGGAACTATGGCTACACCTTC. This gives the protein CASSEPFKGNYGYTF.

The chain links TRBV5-4 to TRBJ2-1, with 7 bases aligning to TRBD1. The CDR3 extends over 16 amino acids. The trim removed 4 bases at V and 2 bases at J, leaving 9 bases unmatched. Germline V CDR1 and CDR2: SGHNT, YYREEE (reference sequence). The CDR3 sequence: CASSKNGDSPYNEQFF. As DNA, the CDR3 is TGTGCCAGCAGCAAAAACGGGGACAGCCCCTACAATGAGCAGTTCTTC.

V is TRBV28 and J is TRBJ1-2, with 12 bases fitting TRBD1. Germline V gene lookup returns CDR1 MDHEN and CDR2 SYDVKM. CDR3 length: 15 amino acids. V gave up 2 bases and J gave up 6 bases; unmatched junction bases: 4. The CDR3 DNA reads TGTGCCAGCAGTTTAAGGGACAGGGGGCTCCATGGCTACACCTTC. It translates to CASSLRDRGLHGYTF.

J is TRBJ1-4 and V is TRBV5-4; a possible D gene is TRBD1 (5 bases). Germline V lookup: CDR1 SGHNT, CDR2 YYREEE (reference sequence). The ends were cut back, 4 bases at V and 11 bases at J, with 24 bases in the middle. CDR3 length equals 16 residues. The CDR3 region has the DNA TGTGCCAGCAGCCCTGAGCCCGGGCAGGGCGGACTTAAACTGTTTTTT. Translating gives CASSPEPGQGGLKLFF.

The rearrangement links TRBV28 to TRBJ2-1, with 7 bases identical to TRBD2. Trimming removed 5 bases from V and 5 bases from J; junction bases left unmatched: 9. CDR1 is MDHEN, CDR2 SYDVKM, per germline. This CDR3 has 15 residues. This chain's CDR3 is CASSISGTNNNEQFF. CDR3 DNA: TGTGCCAGCAGTATATCCGGGACTAATAACAATGAGCAGTTCTTC.

This sequence joins TRBV3-1 (or the pseudogene TRBV3-2) and TRBJ1-4; D gene unclear. CDR1 is LGHDT and CDR2 is YNNKEL in the germline V gene (reference sequence). V lost 0 bases to trimming and J lost 15 bases, with 8 bases between them. The CDR3 runs 11 residues. This chain's CDR3 is CASSQERGLFF. CDR3 in DNA: TGTGCCAGCAGCCAAGAGCGGGGTTTGTTTTTT.

The J gene is TRBJ1-1, the V gene TRBV7-9; D remains ambiguous. This CDR3 comprises 16 residues. CDR1 is SEHNR and CDR2 is FQNEAQ in the germline V gene (reference sequence). The germline V and J ends were trimmed by 5 bases and 1 base, with 17 bases remaining between them. The CDR3 bases are TGTGCCAGCAGCCCAGGTATGGAAGGGTCGAACACTGAAGCTTTCTTT. It encodes CASSPGMEGSNTEAFF.

V gene TRBV27 combines with J gene TRBJ2-2; 9 positions match TRBD2. Germline loops: CDR1 MNHEY, CDR2 SMNVEV (reference sequence). CDR3 size: 13 residues. V shed 11 bases and J 5 bases; nucleotides not matched to a gene: 6. CDR3 sequence (DNA): TGTGCCCGCGGGCGGGGGGGAACCGGGGAGCTGTTTTTT. It codes for CARGRGGTGELFF.

The chain carries TRBV5-1 and TRBJ2-3; TRBD1 is a possible D gene (5 bases). Between the trimmed V and J ends, which lost 5 bases and 1 base, there was a span of 17 bases. The CDR3 spans 16 residues. CDR1 and CDR2 from the germline V gene are SGHRS and YFSETQ. In DNA form, the CDR3 reads TGCGCCAGCAGAGATCCCACAGGAAGGGGCACAGATACGCAGTATTTT. Its translation: CASRDPTGRGTDTQYF.